A selection of T cell receptor beta chains follows, all from one sample in a study of cytomegalovirus exposure and HLA in healthy donors. Data came from immunoSEQ multiplex PCR; TCRdb stores just in-frame clones and leaves some out. This repertoire shows some 140,000 clones, approximately 80% found once; its top ten account for approximately 2.1%. The sequenced material came from PBMCs. The receptors come from a man younger than 45 in good health and CMV-seronegative. Both conserved end residues are part of each CDR3. Each record gives: J gene, clone size, D gene, V gene, CDR3 protein, CDR3 DNA. D genes are given only for firm matches. Clone size, where shown, is once, few, many, or a class for clones that have expanded.

TRBJ2-2,.,.,TRBV9,CASSVGSQIYTGELFF,TGTGCCAGCAGCGTAGGGAGCCAGATTTACACCGGGGAGCTGTTTTTT
TRBJ1-5,.,.,TRBV28,CASNSDGNQPQHF,TGTGCCAGCAACTCCGACGGGAATCAGCCCCAGCATTTT
TRBJ1-3,once,.,TRBV4-1,CASSQVQPWISGNTIYF,TGCGCCAGCAGCCAAGTACAGCCGTGGATCTCTGGAAACACCATATATTTT
TRBJ2-7,.,.,TRBV19,CASSMARGTEQYF,TGTGCCAGTAGTATGGCGAGGGGGACGGAGCAGTACTTC
TRBJ2-7,.,TRBD1,TRBV2,CASSGGGDRDEQYF,TGTGCCAGCAGTGGAGGGGGCGATCGCGACGAGCAGTACTTC
TRBJ2-2,.,TRBD1,TRBV10-3,CAISRQGARELFF,TGTGCCATCAGTCGACAGGGGGCGAGGGAGCTGTTTTTT
TRBJ2-1,once,.,TRBV29-1,CSPGVVQGAYNEQFF,TGCAGCCCAGGGGTGGTGCAAGGGGCCTACAATGAGCAGTTCTTC
TRBJ2-5,.,TRBD2,TRBV5-1,CASSSPQAHGTSGSLLETQYF,TGCGCCAGCAGCTCCCCCCAAGCCCACGGGACTAGCGGGAGTTTATTAGAGACCCAGTACTTC
TRBJ2-1,.,.,TRBV5-6,CASSRSGDEQFF,TGTGCCAGCAGCAGGTCGGGGGATGAGCAGTTCTTC
TRBJ2-5,.,TRBD2,TRBV28,CASSAPSSGISKETQYF,TGTGCCAGCAGTGCCCCATCAAGCGGGATATCCAAAGAGACCCAGTACTTC
TRBJ1-5,few,.,TRBV6-5,CASSYRDSQSQPQHF,TGTGCCAGCAGTTACCGGGACTCACAAAGCCAGCCCCAGCATTTT
TRBJ1-5,.,.,TRBV13,CASSLGGQPQHF,TGTGCCAGCAGCCTGGGGGGGCAGCCCCAGCATTTT
TRBJ1-5,.,.,TRBV7-2,CASSPMSNQPQHF,TGTGCCAGCAGCCCCATGAGCAATCAGCCCCAGCATTTT
TRBJ1-3,.,.,TRBV7-9,CASSPNTMSSGNTIYF,TGTGCCAGCAGCCCCAATACCATGAGCTCTGGAAACACCATATATTTT
TRBJ2-7,.,TRBD1,TRBV5-1,CASSDPRGQFSEQYF,TGCGCCAGCAGCGACCCTCGGGGACAGTTTAGTGAGCAGTACTTC
TRBJ1-4,.,.,TRBV21-1,CASSITDFRKGQGFEGEKLFF,TGTGCCAGCAGCATCACCGACTTCCGGAAGGGACAGGGTTTTGAGGGTGAAAAACTGTTTTTT
TRBJ1-1,.,TRBD1,TRBV6-5,CASIETGGAEAFF,TGTGCCAGCATTGAGACAGGGGGCGCTGAAGCTTTCTTT
TRBJ1-3,.,.,TRBV7-9,CASSTPPGSGNTIYF,TGTGCCAGCAGCACCCCCCCAGGCTCTGGAAACACCATATATTTT
TRBJ2-7,.,TRBD2,TRBV11-2,CASSFLSGRGSYEQYF,TGTGCCAGCAGCTTCCTTAGCGGGAGGGGATCCTACGAGCAGTACTTC
TRBJ2-7,.,TRBD1,TRBV5-1,CASSFAGQGINF,TGCGCCAGCAGCTTTGCAGGACAGGGGATTAATTTC
TRBJ1-4,.,TRBD1,TRBV9,CASNRGLSNEKLFF,TGTGCCAGCAACAGGGGGCTCTCTAATGAAAAACTGTTTTTT
TRBJ1-3,once,.,TRBV5-1,CASSLGHGFSGNTIYF,TGCGCCAGCAGCTTGGGACACGGATTCTCTGGAAACACCATATATTTT
TRBJ2-2,.,.,TRBV4-1,CASKRGSGELFF,TGCGCCAGTAAGCGTGGGTCCGGGGAGCTGTTTTTT
TRBJ2-3,.,TRBD2,TRBV5-6,CASSLTSGGTDTQYF,TGTGCCAGCAGCCTCACTAGCGGAGGCACAGATACGCAGTATTTT
TRBJ2-7,.,TRBD2,TRBV7-6,CASSPLRSSGRVGEQYF,TGTGCCAGCAGCCCCCTTAGGAGTAGCGGGAGAGTGGGGGAGCAGTACTTC
TRBJ2-7,few,.,TRBV29-1,CSVRVQGGSYEQYF,TGCAGCGTACGGGTCCAAGGAGGCTCCTACGAGCAGTACTTC
TRBJ1-4,.,TRBD1,TRBV4-1,CASSLPQGGEKLFF,TGCGCCAGCAGCCTTCCTCAGGGGGGCGAAAAACTGTTTTTT
TRBJ1-2,.,.,TRBV6-5,CASSWGEGYTF,TGTGCCAGCAGTTGGGGGGAAGGCTACACCTTC
TRBJ2-1,.,TRBD2,TRBV4-3,CASSQDAVAGANNEQFF,TGCGCCAGCAGCCAAGATGCGGTAGCGGGAGCAAATAATGAGCAGTTCTTC
TRBJ2-1,.,.,TRBV5-4,CASSPQGYNEQFF,TGTGCCAGCAGCCCCCAGGGCTACAATGAGCAGTTCTTC
TRBJ2-3,.,TRBD1,TRBV7-2,CASSGTGGTDTQYF,TGTGCCAGCAGTGGGACAGGGGGGACAGATACGCAGTATTTT
TRBJ2-1,.,TRBD2,TRBV29-1,CSVSLRGSLTYNEQFF,TGCAGCGTTTCTCTCCGCGGGAGCTTGACCTACAATGAGCAGTTCTTC
TRBJ2-3,.,.,TRBV7-2,CASSFLTDTQYF,TGTGCCAGCAGCTTCCTCACAGATACGCAGTATTTT
TRBJ2-2,.,TRBD2,TRBV30,CAWRRGVNTGELFF,TGTGCCTGGCGACGGGGGGTGAACACCGGGGAGCTGTTTTTT
TRBJ1-1,.,.,TRBV6-6,CASRGFMNTEAFF,TGTGCCAGCAGGGGCTTCATGAACACTGAAGCTTTCTTT
TRBJ2-1,.,.,TRBV18,CASSPPGRGDFEQFF,TGTGCCAGCTCACCACCCGGGAGAGGGGACTTCGAGCAGTTCTTC
TRBJ2-3,.,.,TRBV14,CASKTGSTDTQYF,TGTGCCAGCAAAACAGGGTCAACAGATACGCAGTATTTT
TRBJ1-1,.,TRBD1,TRBV28,CASRGDRGAFF,TGTGCCAGCAGGGGGGACAGGGGAGCTTTCTTT
TRBJ2-5,many,TRBD2,TRBV7-9,CASSQTRSSGETQYF,TGTGCCAGCAGCCAAACTAGATCTAGCGGTGAGACCCAGTACTTC
TRBJ2-7,.,TRBD2,TRBV4-3,CASSRAGGGYEQYF,TGCGCCAGCAGCCGAGCGGGAGGAGGCTACGAGCAGTACTTC
TRBJ2-7,.,TRBD2,TRBV28,CASSFRFSGGSYEQYF,TGTGCCAGCAGTTTCCGTTTTTCGGGGGGGTCCTACGAGCAGTACTTC
TRBJ1-5,.,.,TRBV27,CASSLSQDGNQPQHF,TGTGCCAGCAGTTTGAGCCAGGATGGGAATCAGCCCCAGCATTTT
TRBJ2-1,few,TRBD2,TRBV28,CASTPGLAGGPEFF,TGTGCCAGCACCCCGGGACTAGCGGGAGGGCCCGAGTTCTTC
TRBJ2-5,once,.,TRBV18,CASSPLKGGETQYF,TGTGCCAGCTCACCACTCAAGGGGGGGGAGACCCAGTACTTC
TRBJ2-7,.,TRBD2,TRBV6-6,CASSYGASGLYEQYF,TGTGCCAGCAGTTACGGGGCTAGCGGTCTCTACGAGCAGTACTTC
TRBJ1-2,.,TRBD1,TRBV6-5,CASSYSGQSNYGYTF,TGTGCCAGCAGTTACTCGGGACAGTCAAACTATGGCTACACCTTC
TRBJ2-2,.,TRBD2,TRBV6-5,CASSPGLAGGGELFF,TGTGCCAGCAGTCCGGGACTAGCGGGAGGCGGGGAGCTGTTTTTT
TRBJ2-2,many,TRBD2,TRBV7-9,CASWRPGLAGGDTGELFF,TGTGCCAGCTGGCGTCCGGGACTAGCGGGAGGGGACACCGGGGAGCTGTTTTTT
TRBJ1-6,.,.,TRBV6-5,CASSYSRDSPGPLHF,TGTGCCAGCAGTTACTCCAGGGATTCGCCTGGCCCCCTCCACTTT